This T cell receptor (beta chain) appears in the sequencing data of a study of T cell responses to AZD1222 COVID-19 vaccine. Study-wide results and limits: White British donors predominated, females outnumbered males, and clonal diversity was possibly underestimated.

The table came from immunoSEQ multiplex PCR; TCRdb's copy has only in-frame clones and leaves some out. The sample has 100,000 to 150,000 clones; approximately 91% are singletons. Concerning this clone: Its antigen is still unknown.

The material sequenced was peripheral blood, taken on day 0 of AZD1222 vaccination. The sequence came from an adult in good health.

CDR3 in amino acids: CASSPQGFNGYTF. CDR3 nucleotides: TGTGCCAGCAGTCCACAGGGATTTAATGGCTACACCTTC. The chain recombines TRBV6-4 with TRBJ1-2; maybe TRBD1 (6 bases). The CDR3 length is 13 residues. The V and J ends lost 5 bases and 6 bases respectively, with 13 bases between them. Per germline, CDR1 MRHNA and CDR2 SNTAGT.